This T cell receptor beta chain was sequenced during a study of T-cell memory formation after mild COVID-19. TCRdb redid the calling of the 5' RACE reads with MiXCR, one entry per CDR3 protein. The data hold about 360,000 distinct CDR3 sequences, with 10% to 15% observed a single time. With respect to this clonotype: Its antigen remains unknown.

Findings and limits, study-wide: CD4/CD8 balance held among clones contracting day 15 to 85, and later expanders leaned CD4+. Nothing showed for sure that second-wave clones peaking on day 37 were SARS-CoV-2 specific.

This CDR3 region has 15 residues. With 1 base clipped from V and 2 bases from J, the junction kept 6 bases outside the gene matches. CDR1 is SGHNT, CDR2 YYREEE, per germline (reference sequence). J is TRBJ2-7 and V is TRBV5-4; 7 bases fit TRBD1. Sequenced input: PBMCs or a T cell subset sorted from them (not recorded which). The TCR was taken from a man aged 18-30 years who had mild COVID-19 (a few samples of this study predate the infection). Cell type and time point are not known. In DNA, the CDR3 is TGTGCCAGCAGCTTGTGGGACAGCGAGACCTACGAGCAGTACTTC. Its translation is CASSLWDSETYEQYF. The variable domain in full, with the rest retrieved from reference TRBV5-4 and TRBJ2-7, is ETGVTQSPTHLIKTRGQQVTLRCSSQSGHNTVSWYQQALGQGPQFIFQYYREEENGRGNFPPRFSGLQFPNYSSELNVNALELDDSALYLCASSLWDSETYEQYFGPGTRLTVT.